The clone carrying this TCR beta chain has only a few counts. It was RNA transcripts that yielded the amplified TCR beta CDR3 regions. During a first-round RT-PCR of the TCR CDR3, the HTBI primer set was used. TCRdb redid the calling of the multiplex PCR reads with MiXCR, one entry per CDR3 protein. The sample includes under 350,000 distinct CDR3 sequences, approximately 18% of them seen just once. Stable Graves' hyperthyroidism meant no ophthalmopathy progression within 18 months. The study left out patients who had uncontrolled infection, other autoimmune disease, pregnancy or lactation. This entry is derived from a study of T cells in Graves' hyperthyroidism and ophthalmopathy. Unmatched junction bases numbered 6, after V lost 5 bases and J lost 6 bases. CDR3 length: 13 residues. Germline V lookup: CDR1 MDHEN, CDR2 SYDVKM.

The receptor's source is a woman between 45 and 60 years old with Graves' hyperthyroidism. The chain employs TRBV28 and TRBJ1-1; 7 nucleotides match TRBD1. The specimen sequenced was blood. This CDR3 reads CASSLDRDAEAFF. Written as DNA, the CDR3 is TGTGCCAGCAGTCTCGACAGGGACGCTGAAGCTTTCTTT.